These 28 T cell receptor beta chains were all obtained from the same sample, sequenced in a study of blood T cell repertoires in COVID-19. Profiling relied on immunoSEQ multiplex PCR, and the TCRdb table lists in-frame clones only, not all of them. The repertoire consists of under 300,000 clones, with 70% to 90% occurring once and the leading ten covering 3%. The sequencing input was peripheral blood. These receptors all come from a woman in her thirties with active or convalescent COVID-19.

This clone was observed a handful of times. J is TRBJ2-7 and V is TRBV15; weak D call: TRBD1 (5 bases). V dropped 2 bases and J dropped 7 bases, with 18 bases sitting between them. The CDR3 has 15 amino acids. The V gene's germline CDR1 is LNHNV and CDR2 YYDKDF (reference sequence). The CDR3 sequence: CATSRTGFPLLEQYF. CDR3 sequence (DNA): TGTGCCACCAGCAGAACAGGATTCCCCCTTTTGGAGCAGTACTTC.

The chain has TRBV10-1 and TRBJ2-7, with 11 nucleotides matching TRBD1. The junction had 13 bases not matched to a gene; V was cut back by 7 bases and J by 5 bases. The CDR3 loop spans 16 amino acids. Germline-derived CDR1 and CDR2 are WNHNN and SYGVQD (reference sequence). This CDR3 is CASTRGTGGSRDEQYF. The CDR3 bases are TGCGCCAGCACCCGGGGGACAGGGGGATCTCGCGACGAGCAGTACTTC.

The table lists this clone with a few counts. The chain carries TRBV4-1 and TRBJ1-1; D is undetermined. Germline values: CDR1 MGHRA, CDR2 YSYEKL. The CDR3 is made up of 15 amino acids. V dropped 3 bases and J dropped 1 base, with 12 bases sitting between them. The CDR3 loop is CASSQGGLGNTEAFF. The CDR3 DNA reads TGCGCCAGCAGCCAGGGCGGGCTCGGGAACACTGAAGCTTTCTTT.

This clone was recorded once. The chain joins TRBV19 to TRBJ2-7, with TRBD1 matching over 7 bases. Germline CDR1 and CDR2: LNHDA and SQIVND (reference sequence). V shed 3 bases and J 7 bases; nucleotides not matched to a gene: 6. CDR3 length: 13 amino acids. The CDR3 spells CASSMRQGIEQYF. The CDR3 nucleotides are TGTGCCAGTAGTATGCGACAGGGAATTGAGCAGTACTTC.

The V gene is TRBV18, the J gene TRBJ2-7; 9 bases map to TRBD2. This CDR3 comprises 15 residues. The junction had 1 base not matched to a gene; V was cut back by 0 bases and J by 1 base. Germline V lookup: CDR1 KGHSH, CDR2 LQKENI. The CDR3 here is CASSPPSGGSYEQYF. CDR3 nucleotides: TGTGCCAGCTCACCACCTAGCGGGGGATCCTACGAGCAGTACTTC.

The CDR3 here is CASSIDNRRPNYGYTF. The CDR3 DNA sequence: TGTGCCAGTAGTATAGATAACAGGCGCCCTAACTATGGCTACACCTTC. The chain carries TRBV19 and TRBJ1-2, with D possibly being TRBD1 (5 bases). The CDR3 is 16 residues long. CDR1 is LNHDA and CDR2 is SQIVND in the germline V gene (reference sequence). The V end was cut by 0 bases, the J end by 0 bases, with 11 bases between.

V gene TRBV5-1 combines with J gene TRBJ2-5, with 10 positions matching TRBD2. Germline CDR1 SGHRS, CDR2 YFSETQ. V trimming: 0 bases; J trimming: 5 bases; junction bases outside the gene matches: 10. The CDR3 is 17 residues long. Here the CDR3 reads CASSLVPSGGARETQYF. CDR3 in DNA: TGCGCCAGCAGCTTGGTACCCAGCGGGGGGGCGCGGGAGACCCAGTACTTC.

This chain joins TRBV3-1 (or the pseudogene TRBV3-2) and TRBJ1-2; D gene ambiguous. V was clipped by 6 bases and J by 1 base, with 12 bases between them. Germline CDR1 LGHDT, CDR2 YNNKEL (reference sequence). CDR3 length equals 14 residues. The CDR3, as DNA: TGTGCCAGCAGTCAGAGGCAGCGTAACTATGGCTACACCTTC. This codes for CASSQRQRNYGYTF.

The genes are TRBV5-1 and TRBJ1-5, with 7 bases that match TRBD1. This CDR3 is 15 amino acids long. Trimming cost V 4 bases and J 0 bases; bases outside gene matches: 4. Germline assignment: CDR1 SGHRS and CDR2 YFSETQ. The CDR3: CASSPGQFSNQPQHF. The CDR3 DNA is TGCGCCAGCAGCCCGGGACAGTTTAGCAATCAGCCCCAGCATTTT.

V gene TRBV24-1 combines with J gene TRBJ2-1, with TRBD2 matching over 12 bases. The germline V gene encodes CDR1 KGHDR and CDR2 SFDVKD. The trim removed 4 bases at V and 0 bases at J, leaving 3 bases unmatched. This CDR3 comprises 17 residues. The CDR3 region is CATSEPTSGGSYNEQFF. The CDR3 bases are TGTGCCACCAGTGAACCGACTAGCGGGGGCTCCTACAATGAGCAGTTCTTC.

V gene TRBV5-1 combines with J gene TRBJ2-3, with 10 bases that match TRBD2. The CDR3 is made up of 14 amino acids. V shed 4 bases and J 5 bases; nucleotides not matched to a gene: 4. Per the germline V gene, CDR1 is SGHRS and CDR2 is YFSETQ. The CDR3 DNA reads as TGCGCCAGCAGCGAGCGGGGGGGCCAAGATACGCAGTATTTT. Its protein is CASSERGGQDTQYF.

The J gene is TRBJ2-5, the V gene TRBV19; D perhaps matches TRBD1 (6 bases). The CDR3 contains 13 residues. The germline CDR1 and CDR2 sequences are LNHDA and SQIVND (reference sequence). The ends were cut back, 5 bases at V and 9 bases at J, with 16 bases in the middle. The DNA for the CDR3 is TGTGCCAGTAGTCCAGGGGTTCTGATGGCCCAGTACTTC. As protein: CASSPGVLMAQYF. Drawing the rest from reference TRBV19 and TRBJ2-5, the complete variable domain is DGGITQSPKYLFRKEGQNVTLSCEQNLNHDAMYWYRQDPGQGLRLIYYSQIVNDFQKGDIAEGYSVSREKKESFPLTVTSAQKNPTAFYLCASSPGVLMAQYFGPGTRLLVL.

This chain connects TRBV20-1 to TRBJ2-5, with D tentatively TRBD2 (6 bases). Between the trimmed V and J ends, which lost 3 bases and 1 base, there was a span of 18 bases. This CDR3 is built from 16 residues. The germline V gene has CDR1 DFQATT and CDR2 SNEGSKA (reference sequence). In nucleotides, the CDR3 is TGCAGTGCTAGTGCGGGGTGGGGTACCACCCAAGAGACCCAGTACTTC. It specifies CSASAGWGTTQETQYF.

The CDR3 DNA is TGTGCCAGCAGTGAAGACAGGGGGCGCGTAGACCAGTACTTC. As protein: CASSEDRGRVDQYF. The chain recombines TRBV6-1 with TRBJ2-5; 9 positions agree with TRBD1. After removal of 1 base from V and 10 bases from J, the junction contained 7 bases not matched to a gene. Germline CDR1 and CDR2: MNHNS and SASEGT. The CDR3 covers 14 residues.

This sequence joins TRBV7-3 and TRBJ1-1, with D possibly being TRBD1 (6 bases). This CDR3 is built from 14 residues. Trimming pared 4 bases from V and 3 bases from J, leaving 12 bases between. CDR1 is SGHTA, CDR2 FQGTGA, per germline. The CDR3 here is CASSSQGLDTEAFF. CDR3 DNA sequence: TGTGCCAGCAGCTCCCAGGGGTTGGACACTGAAGCTTTCTTT.

The chain combines TRBV28 with TRBJ2-7; a possible D gene is TRBD2 (5 bases). V was clipped by 1 base and J by 5 bases, with 15 bases between them. CDR1 and CDR2 (germline): MDHEN, SYDVKM. There are 15 residues in the CDR3. This CDR3 is CASSLLSGVKNEQYF. The CDR3 DNA follows: TGTGCCAGCAGTTTATTATCCGGGGTGAAAAACGAGCAGTACTTC.

This clone was seen more than once but under ten times. The J gene is TRBJ2-7, the V gene TRBV20-1; no firm D call. The CDR3 is 11 amino acids. Per germline, CDR1 DFQATT and CDR2 SNEGSKA (reference sequence). Trimming took off 4 bases at V and 8 bases at J, with 12 bases between the two ends. CDR3 region: CSAIDNPQQYF. The DNA of the CDR3 is TGCAGTGCTATAGACAATCCCCAGCAGTACTTC.

The chain uses TRBV7-2 and TRBJ2-7; 10 nucleotides match TRBD2. Losses at the gene ends were 0 bases for V and 6 bases for J; bases not matched to a gene: 5. CDR1 SGHTA and CDR2 FQGNSA come from the germline V gene. This CDR3 comprises 15 residues. The CDR3 region is CASSLAPAGGAEQYF. The CDR3 DNA reads TGTGCCAGCAGCTTAGCGCCAGCGGGGGGGGCCGAGCAGTACTTC. Looking up the rest from reference TRBV7-2 and TRBJ2-7 gives the full variable domain: GAGVSQSPSNKVTEKGKDVELRCDPISGHTALYWYRQSLGQGLEFLIYFQGNSAPDKSGLPSDRFSAERTGGSVSTLTIQRTQQEDSAVYLCASSLAPAGGAEQYFGPGTRLTVT.

The V call is TRBV7-2, the J call TRBJ2-5; the D gene is possibly TRBD1 (5 bases). Trimming took off 5 bases at V and 2 bases at J, with 9 bases between the two ends. The CDR3 is 13 amino acids. CDR1 and CDR2 from the germline V gene are SGHTA and FQGNSA. In nucleotides, the CDR3 is TGTGCCAGCAGCCCCGACAGACAAGAGACCCAGTACTTC. This codes for CASSPDRQETQYF.

The chain recombines TRBV6-6 with TRBJ1-2, with 7 nucleotides matching TRBD1. Per germline, CDR1 MNHNY and CDR2 SVGAGI (reference sequence). This CDR3 spans 14 amino acids. J was trimmed by 8 bases and V by 0 bases; bases with no gene match: 6. This CDR3 is CASSYSRGREGYTF. In DNA, the CDR3 is TGTGCCAGCAGTTACTCGAGGGGGCGCGAGGGCTACACCTTC.

The J gene is TRBJ1-5, the V gene TRBV28; D remains unclear. The CDR3 covers 15 residues. CDR1 is MDHEN, CDR2 SYDVKM, per germline. Trimming stripped 2 bases from V and 5 bases from J, with 13 bases between. CDR3 region: CASSLGGGSHQPQHF. The CDR3 DNA is TGTGCCAGCAGTTTAGGCGGAGGGTCGCATCAGCCCCAGCATTTT.

The V and J genes are TRBV2 and TRBJ1-1; D possibly corresponds to TRBD1 (6 bases). The CDR3 runs to 13 residues. V lost 4 bases and J lost 10, with 16 bases in between. Germline CDR1 is SNHLY and CDR2 is FYNNEI. CDR3 loop: CASSGVTGIRAFF. For the CDR3, the DNA is TGTGCCAGCAGTGGTGTCACAGGGATAAGAGCTTTCTTT. The full variable domain, completed using reference TRBV2 and TRBJ1-1, is EPEVTQTPSHQVTQMGQEVILRCVPISNHLYFYWYRQILGQKVEFLVSFYNNEISEKSEIFDDQFSVERPDGSNFTLKIRSTKLEDSAMYFCASSGVTGIRAFFGQGTRLTVV.

The chain links TRBV30 to TRBJ1-2, with D tentatively TRBD1 (5 bases). Germline CDR1 and CDR2: GTSNPN and SVGIG (reference sequence). The CDR3 is 14 residues long. Trimming stripped 3 bases from V and 1 base from J, with 12 bases between. CDR3 sequence (DNA): TGTGCCTGGAGACCTGTGGGACTTAACTATGGCTACACCTTC. Its protein product is CAWRPVGLNYGYTF.

This rearrangement joins TRBV27 to TRBJ2-7; perhaps TRBD1 as D (6 bases). Germline-derived CDR1 and CDR2 are MNHEY and SMNVEV (reference sequence). The CDR3 is 15 residues long. V was cut by 6 bases and J by 0 bases, with 15 bases left in between. The CDR3 sequence: CASSPTGRSSYEQYF. CDR3 DNA: TGTGCCAGCAGCCCGACAGGTCGGTCCTCCTACGAGCAGTACTTC.

The V and J genes are TRBV30 and TRBJ1-2; unclear D gene. The CDR3 is 17 residues long. V lost 0 bases and J 0 bases, leaving 17 bases between the germline ends. Per germline, CDR1 GTSNPN and CDR2 SVGIG (reference sequence). CDR3 amino acids: CAWSVLGRRTPNYGYTF. Here the CDR3 DNA reads TGTGCCTGGAGTGTGCTGGGGAGGCGAACTCCTAACTATGGCTACACCTTC.

The chain joins TRBV2 to TRBJ1-6; 9 nucleotides match TRBD1. The junction had 11 bases not matched to a gene; V was cut back by 7 bases and J by 13 bases. This CDR3 has 14 residues. Germline CDR1 reads SNHLY; CDR2 reads FYNNEI. The chain's CDR3 is CASTRDRDLVPLHF. In DNA, the CDR3 is TGTGCCAGCACCAGGGACAGGGATCTTGTCCCCCTCCACTTT.

The table lists this clone with a few counts. The chain recombines TRBV29-1 with TRBJ2-1, with D tentatively TRBD2 (6 bases). The germline V gene has CDR1 SQVTM and CDR2 ANQGSEA. The CDR3 has 13 residues. Deletions cut 3 bases from V and 9 bases from J, with 15 bases between. The CDR3 loop reads CSVDGGGVGEQFF. The CDR3 nucleotides are TGCAGCGTTGATGGAGGCGGGGTCGGTGAGCAGTTCTTC.

J is TRBJ2-7 and V is TRBV2, with 8 bases identical to TRBD2. Germline lookup yields CDR1 SNHLY and CDR2 FYNNEI. The length of the CDR3 is 12 residues. The trim removed 8 bases at V and 2 bases at J, leaving 2 bases unmatched. In nucleotides, the CDR3 is TGTGCCAGCGCGGGGGGAACCTACGAGCAGTACTTC. Translation: CASAGGTYEQYF.